The 27 T cell receptor beta chains below were found in one sample sequenced in a study of blood T cell repertoires in COVID-19. TCRdb's table, derived via immunoSEQ multiplex PCR, lists solely in-frame clones and lacks some. The data show about 190,000 clones, around 87% seen once. Input material: PBMCs or T cells enriched from blood (not recorded which). The origin of the receptors is a woman aged 40 to 49 in a cohort exposed to, infected with or recovered from COVID-19 (not recorded which).

The genes are TRBV5-4 and TRBJ2-5; D might be TRBD2 (6 bases). The CDR3 sequence is 14 residues long. Trimming pared 3 bases from V and 5 bases from J, leaving 14 bases between. Germline V gives CDR1 SGHNT, CDR2 YYREEE (reference sequence). Here the CDR3 DNA reads TGTGCCAGCAGCTGGGGACTCACTGGGGAGACCCAGTACTTC. Translation gives CASSWGLTGETQYF.

This chain links TRBV2 with TRBJ1-2, with 9 bases aligning to TRBD1. Germline values: CDR1 SNHLY, CDR2 FYNNEI. V shed 11 bases and J 7 bases; nucleotides not matched to a gene: 11. The CDR3 runs to 13 residues. The CDR3 here is CAGAGTGSFGYTF. The CDR3 bases are TGTGCCGGCGCCGGGACAGGGTCGTTTGGCTACACCTTC.

This rearrangement joins TRBV15 to TRBJ2-7; TRBD1 matches 9 bases. The CDR3 is 14 amino acids. Looked up from germline, CDR1 is LNHNV and CDR2 is YYDKDF (reference sequence). J gave up 5 bases and V 5 bases, and 7 bases lay outside the gene matches. The DNA for the CDR3 is TGTGCCACCAGCTTCCGGGACAGGGAGGACGAGCAGTACTTC. This encodes CATSFRDREDEQYF.

This sequence joins TRBV6-5 and TRBJ2-7, with TRBD1 matching over 10 bases. With V trimmed by 3 bases and J by 4 bases, 9 bases remained unmatched. Germline V lookup: CDR1 MNHEY, CDR2 SVGAGI. This CDR3 contains 16 residues. The DNA of the CDR3 is TGTGCCAGCAGTTATCCTTCCGGGACAGGGGTGTACGAGCAGTACTTC. As protein: CASSYPSGTGVYEQYF.

This chain connects TRBV5-1 to TRBJ2-3, with 9 bases identical to TRBD2. V shed 8 bases and J 4 bases; nucleotides not matched to a gene: 11. From germline, CDR1 is SGHRS and CDR2 YFSETQ. The CDR3 extends over 15 amino acids. The CDR3 loop reads CASLRAGGPSDTQYF. DNA for the CDR3: TGCGCCAGTTTGAGGGCGGGAGGGCCCTCAGATACGCAGTATTTT.

The V and J genes are TRBV7-2 and TRBJ2-5, with TRBD1 identical over 7 bases. The ends lost 5 bases at V and 5 bases at J; junction bases unmatched: 8. CDR1 SGHTA and CDR2 FQGNSA come from the germline V gene. The CDR3 has 14 amino acids. CDR3 coding DNA: TGTGCCAGCAGCATGCCGACAGGGATGGAGACCCAGTACTTC. Translated, it gives CASSMPTGMETQYF.

As to this clone: Other DNA variants within this sample encode the same CDR3. This chain joins TRBV9 and TRBJ1-1, with no clear D. Deletions cut 0 bases from V and 3 bases from J, with 6 bases between. The CDR3 spans 13 residues. CDR1 and CDR2 from the germline V gene are SGDLS and YYNGEE. Written as DNA, the CDR3 is TGTGCCAGCAGCGTAGGCGGGGACACTGAAGCTTTCTTT. The encoded protein is CASSVGGDTEAFF.

The chain has TRBV20-1 and TRBJ2-5, with D possibly called TRBD1 or TRBD2 (6 bases each). CDR3 length equals 15 residues. Germline CDR1 DFQATT, CDR2 SNEGSKA (reference sequence). V shed 3 bases and J shed 5 bases, with 19 bases lying between them. The CDR3 DNA reads TGCAGTGCTAGTGGACAGAGCGGACTAACGGAGACCCAGTACTTC. It yields the protein CSASGQSGLTETQYF.

The chain is built from TRBV11-2 and TRBJ2-2; D not certain. V was trimmed by 5 bases and J by 1 base, leaving 8 bases between them. This CDR3 comprises 14 residues. The V gene's germline CDR1 is SGHAT and CDR2 FQNNGV. CDR3: CASSPRQNTGELFF. In DNA form, the CDR3 reads TGTGCCAGCAGCCCGAGACAGAACACCGGGGAGCTGTTTTTT.

The chain joins TRBV7-2 to TRBJ2-7, with D perhaps TRBD2 (5 bases). V was pared by 1 base and J by 0 bases, with 10 bases between. The germline V gene encodes CDR1 SGHTA and CDR2 FQGNSA. The CDR3 has 15 residues. CDR3 amino acids: CASSLGPGSSYEQYF. The CDR3 nucleotides read TGTGCCAGCAGCTTAGGACCGGGGAGCTCCTACGAGCAGTACTTC.

The chain is built from TRBV11-2 and TRBJ2-1, with 12 positions matching TRBD2. This CDR3 has 15 residues. Trimming removed 4 bases from V and 6 bases from J; junction bases left unmatched: 4. Germline CDR1 SGHAT, CDR2 FQNNGV. CDR3 bases: TGTGCCAGCAGCTCATCACTAGCGGGAGGCAATGAGCAGTTCTTC. The encoded protein is CASSSSLAGGNEQFF.

The chain is built from TRBV2 and TRBJ1-2; 8 bases align to TRBD1. The CDR3 has 13 amino acids. V was clipped by 6 bases and J by 8 bases; unmatched bases: 8. Germline V CDR1 and CDR2: SNHLY, FYNNEI. The CDR3 nucleotides are TGTGCCAGCAGGATCGACAGGGGTGAGGGCTACACCTTC. It is translated as CASRIDRGEGYTF.

The rearrangement links TRBV2 to TRBJ2-3; D not certain. CDR1 SNHLY and CDR2 FYNNEI come from the germline V gene. V lost 2 bases, J lost 0 bases, and 6 bases lay in between. This CDR3 has 14 residues. The DNA of the CDR3 is TGTGCCAGCAGTGAACTCTCTAGCACAGATACGCAGTATTTT. This codes for CASSELSSTDTQYF.

The J gene is TRBJ1-6, the V gene TRBV19; D perhaps matches TRBD1 (5 bases). Trimming stripped 6 bases from V and 7 bases from J, with 16 bases between. The CDR3 runs 15 residues. The germline CDR1 and CDR2 sequences are LNHDA and SQIVND (reference sequence). The CDR3 bases are TGTGCCAGTAGATCACTGACCAGGGAAAATTCACCCCTCCACTTT. Translated: CASRSLTRENSPLHF.

The V and J genes are TRBV7-9 and TRBJ1-2; D may be TRBD1 (5 bases). CDR1 is SEHNR and CDR2 is FQNEAQ in the germline V gene (reference sequence). The CDR3 totals 11 residues. The V gene lost 4 bases and the J gene lost 12 bases, with 12 bases spanning the gap. CDR3 in DNA: TGTGCCAGCAGCTCGACAGACTTTAACACCTTC. Amino acids: CASSSTDFNTF.

The chain employs TRBV27 and TRBJ1-5; 8 nucleotides match TRBD1. The V gene end was trimmed by 6 bases and the J gene end by 6 bases; junction bases not matched to a gene: 4. The length of the CDR3 is 13 residues. CDR1 and CDR2 (germline): MNHEY, SMNVEV (reference sequence). The CDR3 nucleotides read TGTGCCAGCAGACAGGGGGGTGGTCAGCCCCAGCATTTT. This codes for CASRQGGGQPQHF.

The chain joins TRBV11-3 to TRBJ2-3; D not resolved. Germline-derived CDR1 and CDR2 are SGHNT and YENEEA. V lost 1 base, J lost 0 bases, and 5 bases lay in between. CDR3 length equals 14 residues. This CDR3 reads CASSLGQSTDTQYF. The CDR3 DNA reads TGTGCCAGCAGCTTAGGGCAGAGCACAGATACGCAGTATTTT.

This clone occurred a few times. The genes are TRBV28 and TRBJ2-1, with a weak D call TRBD2 (6 bases). Deletions cut 7 bases from V and 0 bases from J, with 16 bases between. CDR1 and CDR2 from the germline V gene are MDHEN and SYDVKM. There are 16 residues in the CDR3. CDR3 amino acids: CASTPPGGVSYNEQFF. CDR3 nucleotide sequence: TGTGCCAGCACCCCCCCCGGCGGGGTCTCCTACAATGAGCAGTTCTTC.

The V gene is TRBV9, the J gene TRBJ2-3; D call uncertain. Trimming took 3 bases from V and 2 from J, leaving 10 bases between them. Germline V lookup: CDR1 SGDLS, CDR2 YYNGEE. The CDR3 extends over 14 amino acids. The CDR3: CASSAGSTTDTQYF. The CDR3 nucleotides read TGTGCCAGCAGCGCAGGAAGTACCACAGATACGCAGTATTTT.

The chain uses TRBV6-6 and TRBJ1-6; 9 bases are shared with TRBD1. Germline trimming cut 6 bases from V and 10 bases from J; bases unmatched to any gene: 10. Germline V gene lookup returns CDR1 MNHNY and CDR2 SVGAGI (reference sequence). The CDR3 runs 15 residues. The CDR3 DNA is TGTGCCAGCAGCTCGGGGACAGGGCATAGGTCACCCCTCCACTTT. Translated, it gives CASSSGTGHRSPLHF.

The chain joins TRBV4-1 to TRBJ2-1; 13 positions agree with TRBD2. Germline loops: CDR1 MGHRA, CDR2 YSYEKL. V was pared by 1 base and J by 7 bases, with 4 bases of the junction left unmatched. This CDR3 is built from 16 residues. CDR3 sequence (DNA): TGCGCCAGCAGCCAAGTCCGACTAGCGGGGGGAAATGAGCAGTTCTTC. Amino acids: CASSQVRLAGGNEQFF.

The J gene is TRBJ1-1, the V gene TRBV5-5, with D maybe TRBD1 (6 bases). This CDR3 contains 15 residues. Germline V gene data show CDR1 as SGHKS and CDR2 as YYEKEE (reference sequence). The V and J ends lost 3 bases and 0 bases respectively, with 12 bases between them. The CDR3 DNA is TGTGCCAGCAGCTCGGCGACAGGTCTGAACACTGAAGCTTTCTTT. Its protein is CASSSATGLNTEAFF. Using reference TRBV5-5 and TRBJ1-1 for the parts outside the CDR3, the full variable domain is DAGVTQSPTHLIKTRGQQVTLRCSPISGHKSVSWYQQVLGQGPQFIFQYYEKEERGRGNFPDRFSARQFPNYSSELNVNALLLGDSALYLCASSSATGLNTEAFFGQGTRLTVV.

The rearrangement uses TRBV5-4 and TRBJ2-6; the D gene is possibly TRBD2 (6 bases). Germline V gene lookup returns CDR1 SGHNT and CDR2 YYREEE (reference sequence). V was cut by 4 bases and J by 0 bases, with 17 bases left in between. CDR3 size: 18 residues. The CDR3: CASSRGLAMSSGANVLTF. The CDR3 coding sequence is TGTGCCAGCAGCCGCGGGCTAGCGATGAGCTCTGGGGCCAACGTCCTGACTTTC. Drawing the rest from reference TRBV5-4 and TRBJ2-6, the complete variable domain is ETGVTQSPTHLIKTRGQQVTLRCSSQSGHNTVSWYQQALGQGPQFIFQYYREEENGRGNFPPRFSGLQFPNYSSELNVNALELDDSALYLCASSRGLAMSSGANVLTFGAGSRLTVL.

This CDR3 reads CASSFAGTTYEQYF. The CDR3 DNA reads as TGTGCCAGCAGTTTTGCGGGAACTACCTACGAGCAGTACTTC. The V call is TRBV27, the J call TRBJ2-7; D may be TRBD2 (6 bases). Germline CDR1 and CDR2: MNHEY and SMNVEV (reference sequence). The length of the CDR3 is 14 residues. V lost 3 bases and J lost 2, with 11 bases in between.

This clone appeared a few times. The V gene is TRBV9, the J gene TRBJ2-2, with unresolved D. The ends were cut back, 5 bases at V and 4 bases at J, with 12 bases in the middle. Germline CDR1 is SGDLS and CDR2 is YYNGEE. The CDR3 totals 14 residues. CDR3 DNA sequence: TGTGCCAGCAGGGCCTCGACAAGCACCGGGGAGCTGTTTTTT. Translation: CASRASTSTGELFF.

The CDR3 loop is CASSLSAGAGESEQYF. The CDR3 DNA reads TGTGCCAGCAGTTTATCCGCGGGAGCGGGAGAATCCGAGCAGTACTTC. This sequence joins TRBV27 and TRBJ2-7; 8 bases fit TRBD2. The CDR3 runs 16 residues. V lost 0 bases to trimming and J lost 6 bases; unmatched junction nucleotides: 10. CDR1 and CDR2 (germline): MNHEY, SMNVEV (reference sequence).

This clone was seen a single time. The rearrangement joins TRBV2 to TRBJ1-5; the D gene is possibly TRBD1 (6 bases). V was shortened by 9 bases and J by 6 bases, with 12 bases between the two germline ends. Germline-derived CDR1 and CDR2 are SNHLY and FYNNEI. The CDR3 is 12 amino acids. This chain's CDR3 is CARGGGGQPQHF. The CDR3 DNA follows: TGTGCCAGAGGGGGTGGCGGTCAGCCCCAGCATTTT.